The 31 T cell receptor beta chains below all came from one sample that was sequenced in a study of technical replicates of blood from a handful of donors. Repertoires were generated with immunoSEQ multiplex PCR, while TCRdb's copy carries only in-frame clones and drops some. This sample has about 73,000 clones; over 90% occur once, and the top ten carry 4.5% to 5%. Sequenced input: PBMCs. Receptors were obtained from a human donor in good health. Some clones in this sample may be carry-over from other donors' samples.

By share, this clone counts as medium-sized. The V call is TRBV6-5, the J call TRBJ1-1; 7 bases match TRBD1. The CDR3 loop spans 15 amino acids. Germline assignment: CDR1 MNHEY and CDR2 SVGAGI. J gave up 0 bases and V 4 bases, and 5 bases lay outside the gene matches. CDR3 bases: TGTGCCAGCAGTTTTACCGGGACAGTGAACACTGAAGCTTTCTTT. Its translation: CASSFTGTVNTEAFF.

This rearrangement joins TRBV7-2 to TRBJ2-7; 13 nucleotides match TRBD2. V lost 5 bases to trimming and J lost 7 bases; unmatched junction nucleotides: 11. Germline values: CDR1 SGHTA, CDR2 FQGNSA. The CDR3 consists of 16 residues. CDR3 sequence (DNA): TGTGCCAGCAGCCAGGGACTAGCGGGAACCCTCGGGGAGCAGTACTTC. It yields the protein CASSQGLAGTLGEQYF.

The rearrangement joins TRBV5-4 to TRBJ2-7, with D possibly TRBD2 on 5 matching bases. The germline V gene encodes CDR1 SGHNT and CDR2 YYREEE (reference sequence). The V end lost 3 bases, the J end lost 0 bases, and 13 bases lay between the germline ends. This CDR3 is 15 amino acids long. CDR3 sequence (DNA): TGTGCCAGCAGCTCCGCGGCCACTAGCTCCTACGAGCAGTACTTC. Translated, it gives CASSSAATSSYEQYF. Together with reference TRBV5-4 and TRBJ2-7, the CDR3 gives the full variable domain: ETGVTQSPTHLIKTRGQQVTLRCSSQSGHNTVSWYQQALGQGPQFIFQYYREEENGRGNFPPRFSGLQFPNYSSELNVNALELDDSALYLCASSSAATSSYEQYFGPGTRLTVT.

The CDR3 region has the DNA TGTGCCAGCAGTGAATTTGCAGGGGGCAATCAGCCCCAGCATTTT. It specifies CASSEFAGGNQPQHF. V and J are TRBV6-1 and TRBJ1-5; TRBD1 is a possible D gene (6 bases). This CDR3 region has 15 residues. V lost 2 bases to trimming and J lost 2 bases, with 10 bases between them. Germline V gene sequence: CDR1 MNHNS, CDR2 SASEGT.

This sequence joins TRBV7-2 and TRBJ2-5; TRBD2 aligns across 7 bases. The ends lost 3 bases at V and 5 bases at J; junction bases unmatched: 6. Per germline, CDR1 SGHTA and CDR2 FQGNSA. CDR3 length equals 14 residues. CDR3 sequence (DNA): TGTGCCAGCAGCTTGGGCGGGAGCAGGGAGACCCAGTACTTC. Translated: CASSLGGSRETQYF. The full variable domain, completed using reference TRBV7-2 and TRBJ2-5, is GAGVSQSPSNKVTEKGKDVELRCDPISGHTALYWYRQSLGQGLEFLIYFQGNSAPDKSGLPSDRFSAERTGGSVSTLTIQRTQQEDSAVYLCASSLGGSRETQYFGPGTRLLVL.

This clone showed up just once. CDR3 residues: CASSLRLAGTETQYF. For the CDR3, the DNA is TGTGCCAGCAGCCTGCGACTAGCGGGAACAGAGACCCAGTACTTC. The chain carries TRBV5-6 and TRBJ2-5; the match to TRBD2 covers 11 bases. Looked up from germline, CDR1 is SGHDT and CDR2 is YYEEEE. With V trimmed by 4 bases and J by 4 bases, 6 bases remained unmatched. There are 15 residues in the CDR3.

V gene TRBV7-2 combines with J gene TRBJ2-6; D is perhaps TRBD1 (6 bases). The V end was cut by 2 bases, the J end by 8 bases, with 13 bases between. CDR1 and CDR2 from the germline V gene are SGHTA and FQGNSA. This CDR3 contains 15 residues. The CDR3, as DNA: TGTGCCAGCAGCTTACCCCTCGGACAGACCAACGTCCTGACTTTC. Amino acid sequence: CASSLPLGQTNVLTF.

The rearrangement joins TRBV28 to TRBJ2-7; TRBD2 agrees at 9 bases. The CDR3 is 14 residues long. CDR1 is MDHEN, CDR2 SYDVKM, per germline. After removal of 4 bases from V and 9 bases from J, the junction contained 10 bases not matched to a gene. DNA of the CDR3: TGTGCCAGCAGTTACGCTAGCGGGGTAGTGGCGCAGTACTTC. Translation gives CASSYASGVVAQYF.

V usage is TRBV7-6 and J usage is TRBJ1-1; 7 bases match TRBD1. Germline V gives CDR1 SGHVS, CDR2 FNYEAQ. The trim removed 1 base at V and 4 bases at J, leaving 15 bases unmatched. The CDR3 has 18 amino acids. Here the CDR3 DNA reads TGTGCCAGCAGCTTAGTCGGACAGGCGATACCTTCCTTCACTGAAGCTTTCTTT. It yields the protein CASSLVGQAIPSFTEAFF.

The chain carries TRBV10-1 and TRBJ2-2; D is uncertain. Per the germline V gene, CDR1 is WNHNN and CDR2 is SYGVQD (reference sequence). Trimming pared 2 bases from V and 5 bases from J, leaving 12 bases between. The CDR3 has 15 residues. CDR3 nucleotides: TGCGCCAGCAGTGAGGGCTCTACAGAGACCGGGGAGCTGTTTTTT. Residues: CASSEGSTETGELFF.

This sequence joins TRBV5-1 and TRBJ1-3; 7 nucleotides line up with TRBD1. The V gene's germline CDR1 is SGHRS and CDR2 YFSETQ. With 4 bases clipped from V and 3 bases from J, the junction kept 4 bases outside the gene matches. There are 14 residues in the CDR3. CDR3 nucleotides: TGCGCCAGCAGCCCGAGGGGGCTTGGAAACACCATATATTTT. Translation: CASSPRGLGNTIYF.

The chain uses TRBV27 and TRBJ1-6, with a tentative D call TRBD1 (6 bases). The CDR3 is 17 amino acids. The germline CDR1 and CDR2 sequences are MNHEY and SMNVEV (reference sequence). Trimming removed 5 bases at V and 7 bases at J, with 21 bases between. This CDR3 reads CASSPRGGAMRNSPLHF. CDR3 DNA: TGTGCCAGCAGTCCAAGGGGGGGGGCGATGAGGAATTCACCCCTCCACTTT.

The genes are TRBV5-1 and TRBJ2-3, with TRBD2 matching 9 bases. The CDR3 totals 14 residues. Germline assignment: CDR1 SGHRS and CDR2 YFSETQ. Trimming took 0 bases from V and 6 from J; bases not matched to a gene: 2. CDR3: CASSLEAGGDTQYF. CDR3 DNA sequence: TGCGCCAGCAGCTTGGAAGCGGGGGGCGATACGCAGTATTTT.

In DNA form, the CDR3 reads TGTGCCAGCAGCTTACTAGAAACAGGCGAGCAGTACTTC. It yields the protein CASSLLETGEQYF. V and J are TRBV7-7 and TRBJ2-7, with a weak D call TRBD1 (5 bases). Germline V gene data show CDR1 as SSHAT and CDR2 as FNYEAQ (reference sequence). The CDR3 is 13 amino acids. The V end lost 2 bases, the J end lost 6 bases, and 11 bases lay between the germline ends.

The chain employs TRBV29-1 and TRBJ1-1; D is perhaps TRBD1 (6 bases). Germline V gene lookup returns CDR1 SQVTM and CDR2 ANQGSEA. Trimming took off 1 base at V and 7 bases at J, with 7 bases between the two ends. This CDR3 contains 11 residues. CDR3 DNA: TGCAGCGTTGAAGGGACAGTTGAAGCTTTCTTT. As protein: CSVEGTVEAFF.

This chain joins TRBV2 and TRBJ2-3; maybe TRBD2 (6 bases). V was shortened by 9 bases and J by 0 bases, with 7 bases between the two germline ends. Looked up from germline, CDR1 is SNHLY and CDR2 is FYNNEI. The CDR3 length is 12 residues. The DNA of the CDR3 is TGTGCCAGTGGGACTAGCACAGATACGCAGTATTTT. It specifies CASGTSTDTQYF.

The rearrangement joins TRBV5-8 to TRBJ2-5, with 8 bases lining up with TRBD1. The CDR3 has 15 residues. With V trimmed by 4 bases and J by 5 bases, 10 bases remained unmatched. Germline-derived CDR1 and CDR2 are SGHTS and YDEGEE. The CDR3: CASSRGTGLGETQYF. As DNA, the CDR3 is TGTGCCAGCAGCCGCGGGACAGGCCTCGGGGAGACCCAGTACTTC.

The CDR3 here is CASSLNMNTEAFF. DNA for the CDR3: TGCGCCAGCAGCTTGAATATGAACACTGAAGCTTTCTTT. The rearrangement uses TRBV5-1 and TRBJ1-1; D is unclear. Trimming took 1 base from V and 0 from J, leaving 4 bases between them. From germline, CDR1 is SGHRS and CDR2 YFSETQ. The CDR3 contains 13 residues.

The chain couples TRBV13 to TRBJ2-7; TRBD2 agrees at 16 bases. Germline values: CDR1 PRHDT, CDR2 FYEKMQ (reference sequence). The V and J ends lost 1 base and 0 bases, in that order; junction bases with no gene match: 12. The CDR3 length is 21 residues. The CDR3 protein is CASSLDVPGTSGRAISYEQYF. For the CDR3, the DNA is TGTGCCAGCAGCTTAGATGTCCCCGGGACTAGCGGGAGGGCGATCTCCTACGAGCAGTACTTC. The full variable domain, with the rest looked up from reference TRBV13 and TRBJ2-7, is AAGVIQSPRHLIKEKRETATLKCYPIPRHDTVYWYQQGPGQDPQFLISFYEKMQSDKGSIPDRFSAQQFSDYHSELNMSSLELGDSALYFCASSLDVPGTSGRAISYEQYFGPGTRLTVT.

This chain uses TRBV5-1 with TRBJ2-7; D remains unclear. Germline-derived CDR1 and CDR2 are SGHRS and YFSETQ. The CDR3 has 14 amino acids. Trimming pared 2 bases from V and 0 bases from J, leaving 9 bases between. The CDR3 region is CASSFESFSYEQYF. In nucleotides, the CDR3 is TGCGCCAGCAGCTTTGAAAGCTTCTCCTACGAGCAGTACTTC.

The rearrangement links TRBV4-2 to TRBJ2-6; D unclear. Germline loops: CDR1 LGHNA, CDR2 YNFKEQ. V lost 5 bases and J lost 0, with 8 bases in between. The CDR3 is 15 residues long. The CDR3 DNA follows: TGTGCCAGCAGCTCCGCCGGCTCTGGGGCCAACGTCCTGACTTTC. Translating gives CASSSAGSGANVLTF.

The J gene is TRBJ1-6, the V gene TRBV2; no firm D call. The V gene's germline CDR1 is SNHLY and CDR2 FYNNEI. The CDR3 contains 15 residues. V shed 6 bases and J shed 5 bases, with 14 bases lying between them. In DNA form, the CDR3 reads TGTGCCAGCAGGGCGGGGTCAACCGATAATTCACCCCTCCACTTT. Protein: CASRAGSTDNSPLHF.

This chain joins TRBV18 and TRBJ1-4, with TRBD1 matching 8 bases. The CDR3 has 13 residues. Trimming at V came to 6 bases and at J to 7 bases, leaving 4 bases not matched to a gene. The V gene's germline CDR1 is KGHSH and CDR2 LQKENI. The CDR3 DNA follows: TGTGCCAGCTCTCAACAGGGGGTTGAAAAACTGTTTTTT. Translated, it gives CASSQQGVEKLFF.

The CDR3 protein is CASSLARTGSSSPLHF. CDR3 nucleotide sequence: TGTGCCAGCAGCTTGGCCAGGACAGGGAGTAGTTCACCCCTCCACTTT. The V gene is TRBV7-9, the J gene TRBJ1-6; 8 bases map to TRBD1. The V and J ends lost 3 bases and 9 bases, in that order; junction bases with no gene match: 10. The CDR3 consists of 16 residues. Germline loops: CDR1 SEHNR, CDR2 FQNEAQ (reference sequence).

The chain carries TRBV9 and TRBJ2-5; TRBD2 agrees at 12 bases. The CDR3 sequence is 16 residues long. V lost 0 bases, J lost 4 bases, and 4 bases stayed unmatched. Germline V gene lookup returns CDR1 SGDLS and CDR2 YYNGEE. CDR3 nucleotides: TGTGCCAGCAGCGTAGGACTAGCGGGAGTGGGAGAGACCCAGTACTTC. This codes for CASSVGLAGVGETQYF.

The chain carries TRBV27 and TRBJ1-2; 8 bases agree with TRBD1. CDR1 MNHEY and CDR2 SMNVEV come from the germline V gene (reference sequence). The CDR3 extends over 15 amino acids. The V and J ends lost 6 bases and 8 bases, in that order; junction bases with no gene match: 14. CDR3 sequence reads: CASRGYGQGIYGYTF. The CDR3 DNA reads as TGTGCCAGCAGGGGCTACGGACAGGGAATATACGGCTACACCTTC.

V and J are TRBV5-4 and TRBJ2-5; 7 positions match TRBD1. The ends lost 3 bases at V and 2 bases at J; junction bases unmatched: 7. CDR3 length equals 15 residues. The germline V gene encodes CDR1 SGHNT and CDR2 YYREEE (reference sequence). CDR3 nucleotides: TGTGCCAGCAGCTCGCCCCTGGGACAGCAAGAGACCCAGTACTTC. This codes for CASSSPLGQQETQYF.

The rearrangement links TRBV11-2 to TRBJ2-7; D possibly corresponds to TRBD2 (5 bases). V was pared by 2 bases and J by 7 bases, with 9 bases between. The CDR3 has 12 residues. Germline-derived CDR1 and CDR2 are SGHAT and FQNNGV. CDR3 DNA: TGTGCCAGCAGCTTATGGGGAGCGGAGCAGTACTTC. This gives the protein CASSLWGAEQYF.

The chain has TRBV4-3 and TRBJ2-7, with D possibly being TRBD2 (5 bases). Trimming took 4 bases from V and 1 from J, leaving 11 bases between them. The CDR3 contains 14 residues. Looked up from germline, CDR1 is LGHNA and CDR2 is YSLEER. The chain's CDR3 is CASSRLSGSYEQYF. The CDR3 coding sequence is TGCGCCAGCAGCCGCTTGAGCGGTTCCTACGAGCAGTACTTC.

The rearrangement uses TRBV7-9 and TRBJ2-7; TRBD1 matches at 8 bases. In germline, CDR1 is SEHNR, CDR2 FQNEAQ (reference sequence). The CDR3 is made up of 14 amino acids. Trimming at V came to 4 bases and at J to 2 bases, leaving 4 bases not matched to a gene. In DNA form, the CDR3 reads TGTGCCAGCAGCTCTGACAGGGGCACCTACGAGCAGTACTTC. Translating it yields CASSSDRGTYEQYF.

This clone was found a few times. This same CDR3 is encoded by further DNA sequences in the sample. The CDR3 bases are TGCGCCAGCAGCTCCGCGGGTGGTTACAATGAGCAGTTCTTC. Translating gives CASSSAGGYNEQFF. The chain is built from TRBV5-1 and TRBJ2-1; maybe TRBD2 (5 bases). V lost 3 bases, J lost 4 bases, and 11 bases lay in between. Germline lookup yields CDR1 SGHRS and CDR2 YFSETQ. The CDR3 contains 14 residues. The variable domain in full, completed from reference TRBV5-1 and TRBJ2-1, reads KAGVTQTPRYLIKTRGQQVTLSCSPISGHRSVSWYQQTPGQGLQFLFEYFSETQRNKGNFPGRFSGRQFSNSRSEMNVSTLELGDSALYLCASSSAGGYNEQFFGPGTRLTVL.